This paragraph reports one TCR beta chain. This specimen comes from a study of cytomegalovirus exposure and HLA in healthy donors. Study details: Earlier, some 200 million T cells were analyzed, and about 120 million unique TCR beta sequences were found among them.

The CDR3 is 15 residues long. The V segment lost 5 bases and the J segment 2 bases; nucleotides outside the gene matches: 3. CDR1 is MNHEY, CDR2 SMNVEV, per germline (reference sequence). Primers: 60 Vbeta forward and 13 Jbeta reverse. The repertoire was sequenced with immunoSEQ multiplex PCR; TCRdb's copy has only in-frame clones and lacks some. In the table there are about 130,000 clones, 74% of which are singletons. Sequenced input: PBMCs. The source of this sequence is a man aged 35-49 years in good health and CMV-seropositive. The chain couples TRBV27 to TRBJ2-7, with 13 positions matching TRBD2. CDR3 residues: CASSRTSGGPYEQYF. DNA for the CDR3: TGTGCCAGCAGTCGGACTAGCGGGGGCCCCTACGAGCAGTACTTC.